The following is a T cell receptor (beta chain) sequence with its context. These data belong to a study of blood T cell repertoires in COVID-19. About the study: Collection of acute and convalescent COVID-19 samples took place in the United States, Italy and Spain.

Germline CDR1 and CDR2: SQVTM and ANQGSEA. This CDR3 has 12 residues. The J segment lost 4 bases and the V segment lost 5 bases, leaving 1 base of the junction unmatched. Generated by immunoSEQ multiplex PCR, the TCRdb table keeps only in-frame clones and is missing some. The table records 150,000 to 200,000 clones, about 77% of them present only once. The study drew participants aged 18 to 89 years from some 24 US areas. This clonotype was obtained from a woman in her 50s with acute COVID-19. This rearrangement joins TRBV29-1 to TRBJ2-1; the match to TRBD2 covers 8 bases. Material for sequencing was PBMCs or T cells enriched from blood (not recorded which). The CDR3 nucleotides are TGCAGCGTTCGGGGGGGTTACAATGAGCAGTTCTTC. Residues: CSVRGGYNEQFF.